The clone carrying this T cell receptor (beta chain) was found many times. TCRdb re-analysed the 5' RACE reads in MiXCR, keeping a single row per CDR3 protein. Of about 58,000 distinct CDR3 sequences listed, 12% are singletons. The sample is drawn from a study of early T cells in non-severe SARS-CoV-2 infection. The V gene's germline CDR1 is LGHDT and CDR2 YNNKEL (reference sequence). This CDR3 is built from 11 residues. V lost 4 bases, J lost 3 bases, and 1 base lay in between. Material: whole blood. This TCR was recovered from an adult who was a healthcare worker with PCR-confirmed SARS-CoV-2 infection or an uninfected control (not recorded which). This chain connects TRBV3-1 to TRBJ2-1; D unclear. The CDR3 coding sequence is TGTGCCAGCAGCCTCTACAATGAGCAGTTCTTC. Its translation: CASSLYNEQFF.